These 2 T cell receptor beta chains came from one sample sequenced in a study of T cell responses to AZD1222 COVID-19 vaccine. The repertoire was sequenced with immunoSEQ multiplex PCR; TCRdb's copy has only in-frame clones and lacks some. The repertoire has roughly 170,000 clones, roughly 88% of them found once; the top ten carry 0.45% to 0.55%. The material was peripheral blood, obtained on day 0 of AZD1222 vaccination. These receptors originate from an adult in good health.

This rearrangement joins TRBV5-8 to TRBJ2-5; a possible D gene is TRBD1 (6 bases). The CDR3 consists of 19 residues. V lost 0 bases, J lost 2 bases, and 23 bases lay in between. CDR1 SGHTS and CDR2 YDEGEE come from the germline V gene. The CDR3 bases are TGTGCCAGCAGCTTGGGTCAGTTTAGTCAGGGGACGAGGCAAGAGACCCAGTACTTC. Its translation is CASSLGQFSQGTRQETQYF. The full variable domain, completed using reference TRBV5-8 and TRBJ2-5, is EAGVTQSPTHLIKTRGQQATLRCSPISGHTSVYWYQQALGLGLQFLLWYDEGEERNRGNFPPRFSGRQFPNYSSELNVNALELEDSALYLCASSLGQFSQGTRQETQYFGPGTRLLVL.

The CDR3 DNA reads as TGTGCCAGCATGGACGTCAACACAGATACGCAGTATTTT. Translation: CASMDVNTDTQYF. The chain has TRBV27 and TRBJ2-3; D not certain. Deletions cut 7 bases from V and 2 bases from J, with 10 bases between. Germline V gene sequence: CDR1 MNHEY, CDR2 SMNVEV (reference sequence). CDR3 length equals 13 residues.